The clone carrying this T cell receptor beta chain was counted a few times. Its target is unknown. The entry originates in a study of T-cell memory formation after mild COVID-19. The study's findings and limits: Of the contracting clones, CD4+ ones lay mainly in CM and EM, and CD8+ ones in EMRA.

5'RACE, which relied on constant-segment primers, yielded TCR alpha and TCR beta cDNA libraries carrying sample barcodes and UMIs. MiXCR, applied by TCRdb to the 5' RACE reads, yields one record per CDR3 protein. The repertoire includes 470,000 or so distinct CDR3 sequences, roughly 18% of them detected once, and roughly 21% sits in the top ten. The CDR3 has 17 residues. V dropped 2 bases and J dropped 0 bases, with 14 bases sitting between them. From germline, CDR1 is SGHTA and CDR2 FQGNSA. The chain employs TRBV7-2 and TRBJ2-1; D might be TRBD2 (6 bases). The receptor's source is a man in his late teens or twenties who had mild COVID-19 (a few samples of this study predate the infection). Cell type and time point are not known. Sequences were obtained from PBMCs or a T cell subset sorted from them (not recorded which). CDR3 sequence (DNA): TGTGCCAGCAGCTTATTGGGGGGTCGAAGCTCCTACAATGAGCAGTTCTTC. This gives the protein CASSLLGGRSSYNEQFF.